This TCR beta chain derives from a study of cytomegalovirus exposure and HLA in healthy donors. In germline, CDR1 is SGDLS, CDR2 YYNGEE. This CDR3 is built from 17 residues. Unmatched junction bases numbered 9, after V lost 3 bases and J lost 5 bases. Study-wide results and limits: Information on immune exposure was restricted to one variable (CMV serostatus).

PCR amplification relied on 60 Vbeta primers (plus 13 Jbeta primers). TCRdb's copy holds only in-frame clones and misses some; the assay was immunoSEQ multiplex PCR. The profile shows some 250,000 clones, around 81% of them singletons. With regard to this clone: Its antigen is currently unknown.

The chain links TRBV9 to TRBJ2-2, with 11 bases identical to TRBD2. This receptor was identified in a woman aged 55-69 years in good health and CMV-seropositive. Sample: PBMCs. The CDR3 is CASSASGTSGLTGELFF. CDR3 bases: TGTGCCAGCAGCGCCTCCGGGACTAGCGGCCTAACCGGGGAGCTGTTTTTT.